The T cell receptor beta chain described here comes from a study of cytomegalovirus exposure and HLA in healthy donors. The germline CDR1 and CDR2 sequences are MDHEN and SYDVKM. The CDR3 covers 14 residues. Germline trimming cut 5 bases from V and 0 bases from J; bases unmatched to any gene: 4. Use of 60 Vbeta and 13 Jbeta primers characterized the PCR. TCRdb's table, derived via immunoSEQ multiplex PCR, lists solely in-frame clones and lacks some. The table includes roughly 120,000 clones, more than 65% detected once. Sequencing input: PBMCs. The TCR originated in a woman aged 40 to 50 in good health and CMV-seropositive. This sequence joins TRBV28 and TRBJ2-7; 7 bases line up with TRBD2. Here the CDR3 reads CASSLGTNSYEQYF. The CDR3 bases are TGTGCCAGCAGTCTAGGGACTAACTCCTACGAGCAGTACTTC.